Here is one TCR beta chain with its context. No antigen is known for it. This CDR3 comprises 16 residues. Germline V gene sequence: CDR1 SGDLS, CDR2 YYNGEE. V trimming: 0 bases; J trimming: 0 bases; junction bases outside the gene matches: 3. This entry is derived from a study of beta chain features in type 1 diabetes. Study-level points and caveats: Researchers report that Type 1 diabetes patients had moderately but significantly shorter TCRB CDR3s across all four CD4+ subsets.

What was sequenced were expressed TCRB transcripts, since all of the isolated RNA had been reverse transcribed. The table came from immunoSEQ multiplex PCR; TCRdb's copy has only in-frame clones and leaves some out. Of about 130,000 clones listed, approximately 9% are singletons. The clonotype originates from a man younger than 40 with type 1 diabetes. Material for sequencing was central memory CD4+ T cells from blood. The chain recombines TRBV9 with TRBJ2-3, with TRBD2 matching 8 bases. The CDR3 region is CASSVAVAGSTDTQYF. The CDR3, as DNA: TGTGCCAGCAGCGTAGCAGTAGCGGGGAGCACAGATACGCAGTATTTT. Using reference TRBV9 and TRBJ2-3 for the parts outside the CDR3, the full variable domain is DSGVTQTPKHLITATGQRVTLRCSPRSGDLSVYWYQQSLDQGLQFLIQYYNGEERAKGNILERFSAQQFPDLHSELNLSSLELGDSALYFCASSVAVAGSTDTQYFGPGTRLTVL.